This T cell receptor beta chain is from a study of blood T cell repertoires in COVID-19. Overall study: Sites in the United States, Italy and Spain provided acute and convalescent COVID-19 samples. T cells, B-cell-depleted T cells, or PBMCs supplied cDNA or gDNA.

The sample holds a few counts of this clone. The length of the CDR3 is 15 residues. J gave up 5 bases and V 5 bases, and 8 bases lay outside the gene matches. Germline-derived CDR1 and CDR2 are MNHEY and SVGAGI. Original analysis: Reference gene primers were amplified, and this amplification served to estimate nucleated cell counts. Profiled with immunoSEQ multiplex PCR; TCRdb holds only in-frame clones, not every one. Clonal size and the V and J genes are those of that table, whereas D and trimming came from the DNA. This table holds 220,000 or so clones, around 90% found once. The rearrangement uses TRBV6-5 and TRBJ2-7, with 11 nucleotides matching TRBD2. The clonotype originates from a man in his 60s who had recovered from COVID-19. What was sequenced was peripheral blood. In DNA form, the CDR3 reads TGTGCCAGCAGTCCCTTACTAGCGGGAGTAAACGAGCAGTACTTC. Residues: CASSPLLAGVNEQYF.